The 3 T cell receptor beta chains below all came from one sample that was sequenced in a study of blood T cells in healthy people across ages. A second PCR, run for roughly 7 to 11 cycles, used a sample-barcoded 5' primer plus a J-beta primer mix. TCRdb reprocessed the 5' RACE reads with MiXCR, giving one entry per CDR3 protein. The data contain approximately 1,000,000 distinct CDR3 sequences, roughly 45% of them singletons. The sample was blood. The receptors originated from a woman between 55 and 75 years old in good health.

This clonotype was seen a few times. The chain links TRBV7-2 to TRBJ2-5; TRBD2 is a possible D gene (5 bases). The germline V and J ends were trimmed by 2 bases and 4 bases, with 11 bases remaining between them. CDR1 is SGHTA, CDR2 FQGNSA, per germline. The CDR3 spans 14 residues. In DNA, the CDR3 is TGTGCCAGCAGCTTATATAGTGGGAGAGAGACCCAGTACTTC. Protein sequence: CASSLYSGRETQYF.

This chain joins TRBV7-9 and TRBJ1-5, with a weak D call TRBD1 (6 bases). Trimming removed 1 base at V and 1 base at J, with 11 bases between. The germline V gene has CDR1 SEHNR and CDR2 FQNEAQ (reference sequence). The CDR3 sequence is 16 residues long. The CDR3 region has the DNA TGTGCCAGCAGCTTAGGAGGGGGTCACAGCAATCAGCCCCAGCATTTT. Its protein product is CASSLGGGHSNQPQHF.

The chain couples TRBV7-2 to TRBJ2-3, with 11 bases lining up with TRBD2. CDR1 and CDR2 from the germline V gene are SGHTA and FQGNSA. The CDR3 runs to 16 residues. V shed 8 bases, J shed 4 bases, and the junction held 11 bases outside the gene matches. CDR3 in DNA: TGTGCCAGCTACTACAACCCTAGCGGGAGGTCAGATACGCAGTATTTT. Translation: CASYYNPSGRSDTQYF.